This entry lists 29 T cell receptor beta chains sequenced from one sample in a study of vaccination and CD4 T cells after COVID-19. The assay that was used to sequence DNA from cultured CD4+ T cells was the Oncomine TCR Beta short-read assay. TCRdb used MiXCR to reprocess the PCR reads, holding one entry per CDR3 protein. The table lists about 13,000 distinct CDR3 sequences, less than 70% of them singletons, with 15% to 20% in the top ten. These TCRs are of unknown antigen specificity. Treatment denoted: approximately nine-day PBMC culture with coronavirus spike peptide pools or control peptides (ViraFEST assay). What was sequenced was CD4+ T cells from blood, cultured in vitro. The source of these receptors is a human donor who had recovered from COVID-19.

The chain links TRBV7-3 to TRBJ2-7; 7 bases are shared with TRBD1. V shed 0 bases, J shed 0 bases, and the junction held 5 bases outside the gene matches. Germline lookup yields CDR1 SGHTA and CDR2 FQGTGA. The CDR3 is 16 residues long. The DNA of the CDR3 is TGTGCCAGCAGCTTAACTGGGGGACAGCTCTCCTACGAGCAGTACTTC. Its protein is CASSLTGGQLSYEQYF. Drawing the rest from reference TRBV7-3 and TRBJ2-7, the complete variable domain is GAGVSQTPSNKVTEKGKYVELRCDPISGHTALYWYRQSLGQGPEFLIYFQGTGAADDSGLPNDRFFAVRPEGSVSTLKIQRTERGDSAVYLCASSLTGGQLSYEQYFGPGTRLTVT.

The chain uses TRBV15 and TRBJ2-1; D gene uncertain. Germline values: CDR1 LNHNV, CDR2 YYDKDF (reference sequence). CDR3 length equals 13 residues. Trimming removed 9 bases at V and 8 bases at J, with 17 bases between. The CDR3 reads CATTHPWSDEQFF. CDR3 coding DNA: TGTGCCACAACTCACCCTTGGAGCGATGAGCAGTTCTTC.

The chain links TRBV19 to TRBJ1-3, with TRBD1 matching 7 bases. This CDR3 contains 15 residues. V lost 6 bases, J lost 4 bases, and 9 bases stayed unmatched. Germline loops: CDR1 LNHDA, CDR2 SQIVND (reference sequence). This chain's CDR3 is CASRRNRGGGNTIYF. The CDR3 DNA reads TGTGCCAGTAGGCGCAACAGGGGAGGCGGAAACACCATATATTTT.

V usage is TRBV6-1 and J usage is TRBJ1-5; 9 positions agree with TRBD1. This CDR3 is 15 amino acids long. Looked up from germline, CDR1 is MNHNS and CDR2 is SASEGT. Trimming cost V 4 bases and J 4 bases; bases outside gene matches: 5. CDR3 DNA: TGTGCCAGCAGTGGGGGGACAGGGCTAAATCAGCCCCAGCATTTT. The encoded protein is CASSGGTGLNQPQHF.

The chain combines TRBV10-3 with TRBJ2-3; TRBD1 or TRBD2 may be the D gene (5 bases each). CDR3 size: 13 residues. Germline V gene lookup returns CDR1 ENHRY and CDR2 SYGVKD. Trimming shortened V by 4 bases and J by 4 bases, and 9 bases separated the two germline ends. This CDR3 is CAISGGVSDTQYF. In DNA form, the CDR3 reads TGTGCCATCAGTGGAGGGGTGTCAGATACGCAGTATTTT.

The CDR3 region is CASSPTQRMNTGELFF. CDR3 nucleotide sequence: TGCGCCAGCAGCCCGACTCAGCGGATGAACACCGGGGAGCTGTTTTTT. The rearrangement links TRBV4-1 to TRBJ2-2; D might be TRBD2 (5 bases). The CDR3 length is 16 residues. Trimming cost V 4 bases and J 1 base, with 13 bases left between them. Germline loops: CDR1 MGHRA, CDR2 YSYEKL.

The rearrangement joins TRBV24-1 to TRBJ2-7; the D gene is possibly TRBD2 (6 bases). This CDR3 comprises 13 residues. The V gene lost 7 bases and the J gene lost 3 bases, with 12 bases spanning the gap. CDR1 is KGHDR and CDR2 is SFDVKD in the germline V gene. The CDR3 nucleotides are TGTGCCACCAGCCGGGAGTTGGGCTACGAGCAGTACTTC. Protein product: CATSRELGYEQYF.

This sequence joins TRBV11-1 and TRBJ1-1, with D uncertain. Germline V gene lookup returns CDR1 SGHAT and CDR2 FQDESV (reference sequence). Trimming cost V 3 bases and J 1 base, with 12 bases left between them. This CDR3 contains 15 residues. CDR3 DNA sequence: TGTGCCAGCAGCTTTGACGGCACTTCGAACACTGAAGCTTTCTTT. This codes for CASSFDGTSNTEAFF.

V usage is TRBV20-1 and J usage is TRBJ2-3, with TRBD2 identical over 13 bases. V trimming: 2 bases; J trimming: 2 bases; junction bases outside the gene matches: 7. CDR1 and CDR2 from the germline V gene are DFQATT and SNEGSKA (reference sequence). This CDR3 has 17 residues. The CDR3 bases are TGCAGTGCTAGAATGGCCGGGACTAGCGGGATCACAGATACGCAGTATTTT. Translated: CSARMAGTSGITDTQYF.

This chain uses TRBV21-1 with TRBJ2-7; the D call TRBD1 from the table was never checked on the DNA. TRBV21-1 is a recognized pseudogene. There are 15 residues in the CDR3. As DNA, the CDR3 is TGTGCCAGCATGGGCCGGGACAGGGACACCTACGAGCAGTACTTC. This sequence encodes CASMGRDRDTYEQYF.

This clonotype was observed a handful of times. V usage is TRBV27 and J usage is TRBJ2-3; 10 nucleotides align to TRBD1. Per the germline V gene, CDR1 is MNHEY and CDR2 is SMNVEV (reference sequence). Germline trimming cut 5 bases from V and 6 bases from J; bases unmatched to any gene: 11. The length of the CDR3 is 16 residues. CDR3 protein: CASSRKTGGTADTQYF. The CDR3 bases are TGTGCCAGCAGTAGAAAGACAGGGGGCACAGCGGATACGCAGTATTTT.

The chain recombines TRBV2 with TRBJ2-5; D tentatively reads TRBD1 or TRBD2 (5 bases each). The CDR3 is 12 residues long. Germline CDR1 SNHLY, CDR2 FYNNEI. V lost 8 bases to trimming and J lost 4 bases, with 11 bases between them. CDR3 protein: CASAPGGETQYF. The DNA of the CDR3 is TGTGCCAGCGCCCCTGGGGGAGAGACCCAGTACTTC.

The rearrangement links TRBV27 to TRBJ2-1; TRBD1 might be the D (5 bases). V gave up 5 bases and J gave up 7 bases, with 24 bases separating them. This CDR3 is built from 17 residues. The germline V gene has CDR1 MNHEY and CDR2 SMNVEV (reference sequence). This CDR3 is CASSAAGSPMNRNEQFF. The CDR3 DNA is TGTGCCAGCAGTGCCGCAGGGTCCCCCATGAATAGGAATGAGCAGTTCTTC.

The genes are TRBV3-1 and TRBJ1-2; 8 nucleotides agree with TRBD1. The CDR3 spans 14 residues. The germline gives CDR1 LGHDT, CDR2 YNNKEL (reference sequence). With 3 bases clipped from V and 5 bases from J, the junction kept 5 bases outside the gene matches. CDR3 in amino acids: CASSQSDRGYGYTF. The CDR3 DNA is TGTGCCAGCAGCCAGAGCGACAGGGGTTATGGCTACACCTTC.

This clonotype was picked up a small number of times. The chain joins TRBV2 to TRBJ1-2; D remains ambiguous. The CDR3 is 13 residues long. V was cut by 3 bases and J by 5 bases, with 10 bases left in between. Germline CDR1 is SNHLY and CDR2 is FYNNEI. Written as DNA, the CDR3 is TGTGCCAGCAGTGAGTTGGTCTCATATGGCTACACCTTC. Translated: CASSELVSYGYTF.

The V call is TRBV7-3, the J call TRBJ2-1; possibly TRBD2 for D (5 bases). The germline V gene has CDR1 SGHTA and CDR2 FQGTGA. The V and J ends lost 5 bases and 3 bases respectively, with 8 bases between them. This CDR3 comprises 13 residues. The CDR3 loop is CASSPGVYNEQFF. CDR3 coding DNA: TGTGCCAGCAGCCCCGGGGTCTACAATGAGCAGTTCTTC.

In this sample, this clonotype turned up a few times. This sequence joins TRBV19 and TRBJ1-2, with D uncertain. CDR3 length equals 13 residues. Germline V lookup: CDR1 LNHDA, CDR2 SQIVND (reference sequence). The ends were cut back, 5 bases at V and 4 bases at J, with 11 bases in the middle. CDR3 in DNA: TGTGCCAGTAGTGGGCGGGGTTCCTATGGCTACACCTTC. Translated: CASSGRGSYGYTF.

To note about this clonotype: One end of the junction does not line up with germline, which may come from a read error. The chain couples TRBV6-1 to TRBJ1-2; D remains unclear. The length of the CDR3 is 15 residues. From germline, CDR1 is MNHNS and CDR2 SASEGT. DNA of the CDR3: TGTGCCAGCAGCGAAGGGATCTGGGCTAACTATGGCTACACCTTC. It codes for CASSEGIWANYGYTF.

This clonotype was seen a few times. This rearrangement joins TRBV11-3 to TRBJ2-1, with D possibly being TRBD1 or TRBD2 (5 bases each). The CDR3 spans 11 residues. Trimming pared 4 bases from V and 7 bases from J, leaving 5 bases between. Germline CDR1 reads SGHNT; CDR2 reads YENEEA. Here the CDR3 reads CASSWGNEQFF. CDR3 in DNA: TGTGCCAGCAGCTGGGGGAATGAGCAGTTCTTC.

This clonotype has only one observation. The genes are TRBV24-1 and TRBJ2-7; 7 bases are a match to TRBD1. V gave up 3 bases and J gave up 6 bases; unmatched junction bases: 7. In germline, CDR1 is KGHDR, CDR2 SFDVKD. The CDR3 extends over 14 amino acids. The CDR3: CATSDPWTGTEQYF. The CDR3 nucleotides are TGTGCCACCAGTGATCCTTGGACAGGAACCGAGCAGTACTTC.

The CDR3 spells CASSSRENTGELFF. The CDR3 DNA is TGTGCCAGCAGCTCGCGGGAGAACACCGGGGAGCTGTTTTTT. The rearrangement uses TRBV7-8 and TRBJ2-2; tentative D call: TRBD2 (6 bases). Germline CDR1 reads SGHVS; CDR2 reads FQNEAQ. V shed 4 bases and J shed 1 base, with 7 bases lying between them. The CDR3 length is 14 residues.

This clonotype has more than one count but fewer than ten. This sequence joins TRBV11-2 and TRBJ2-7; tentatively, D is TRBD2 (5 bases). CDR1 SGHAT and CDR2 FQNNGV come from the germline V gene. The CDR3 is made up of 13 amino acids. The V end lost 1 base, the J end lost 2 bases, and 6 bases lay between the germline ends. CDR3 nucleotides: TGTGCCAGCAGCTTAGGGCGGGCCTACGAGCAGTACTTC. Translated: CASSLGRAYEQYF.

This clonotype has only a few counts. The V and J genes are TRBV15 and TRBJ2-2; D is perhaps TRBD2 (5 bases). The CDR3 spans 17 residues. Germline CDR1 LNHNV, CDR2 YYDKDF (reference sequence). Trimming cost V 0 bases and J 4 bases, with 15 bases left between them. The CDR3 DNA reads as TGTGCCACCAGCAGAGATTATGAGGGCTCGGGCACCGGGGAGCTGTTTTTT. Translating it yields CATSRDYEGSGTGELFF.

This clonotype was found a few times. The J gene is TRBJ1-6, the V gene TRBV3-1; 8 nucleotides agree with TRBD1. Germline V gives CDR1 LGHDT, CDR2 YNNKEL (reference sequence). V lost 3 bases and J lost 8; bases outside the gene matches: 6. This CDR3 is 15 amino acids long. For the CDR3, the DNA is TGTGCCAGCAGCCACTCAGGGGGCGATGATTCACCCCTCCACTTT. It is translated as CASSHSGGDDSPLHF.

This clonotype was seen a handful of times. The chain's CDR3 is CATSDEGGTSTDTQYF. CDR3 sequence (DNA): TGTGCCACCAGTGATGAGGGGGGCACAAGCACAGATACGCAGTATTTT. The chain employs TRBV24-1 and TRBJ2-3; D may be TRBD1 or TRBD2 (6 bases each). There are 16 residues in the CDR3. Germline assignment: CDR1 KGHDR and CDR2 SFDVKD. Trimming left V 3 bases short and J 0 bases short, with 12 bases between.

The rearrangement links TRBV7-9 to TRBJ2-5, with TRBD1 as a possible D gene (6 bases). The CDR3 is made up of 13 amino acids. Per the germline V gene, CDR1 is SEHNR and CDR2 is FQNEAQ (reference sequence). V lost 8 bases and J 1 base, leaving 11 bases between the germline ends. The DNA for the CDR3 is TGTGCCAGCGCCTACAGGGTCCAAGAGACCCAGTACTTC. It specifies CASAYRVQETQYF.

In its sample, this clonotype was seen a few times. This chain uses TRBV15 with TRBJ1-5, with a weak D call TRBD1 (6 bases). Trimming took 4 bases from V and 4 from J, leaving 14 bases between them. The CDR3 covers 15 residues. CDR1 is LNHNV, CDR2 YYDKDF, per germline (reference sequence). CDR3 loop: CATSTPRTANQPQHF. DNA of the CDR3: TGTGCCACCAGCACCCCTAGGACAGCAAATCAGCCCCAGCATTTT.

This clonotype was picked up a small number of times. The chain is built from TRBV7-9 and TRBJ2-3, with D unclear. V was cut by 5 bases and J by 5 bases, with 8 bases left in between. Germline CDR1 SEHNR, CDR2 FQNEAQ (reference sequence). The CDR3 has 12 residues. The CDR3 DNA reads TGTGCCAGCAGCGCCCGGTTAGATACGCAGTATTTT. It is translated as CASSARLDTQYF.

This clonotype was counted a few times. This rearrangement joins TRBV12-3 or TRBV12-4 to TRBJ1-2, with D possibly matching TRBD1 (6 bases). The V end lost 4 bases, the J end lost 2 bases, and 14 bases lay between the germline ends. The CDR3 covers 15 residues. DNA of the CDR3: TGTGCCAGCAGTTCACCATGGACAGCCAACTATGGCTACACCTTC. Protein: CASSSPWTANYGYTF.